This paragraph covers one T cell receptor beta chain sequence. The sample belongs to a study of T cell responses to AZD1222 COVID-19 vaccine. The germline CDR1 and CDR2 sequences are MNHEY and SVGAGI. The V end lost 4 bases, the J end lost 6 bases, and 5 bases lay between the germline ends. The length of the CDR3 is 11 residues. Using immunoSEQ multiplex PCR, the repertoire was profiled, and TCRdb retains in-frame clones only, with some absent. The sample holds over 120,000 clones, roughly 84% seen once. V and J are TRBV6-5 and TRBJ2-3; either TRBD1 or TRBD2 may supply D (5 bases each). The TCR originated in an adult who received the AZD1222 COVID-19 vaccine. The input for sequencing was peripheral blood, taken 28 days after the second AZD1222 dose. CDR3 nucleotide sequence: TGTGCCAGCAGTTGGGGGGATACGCAGTATTTT. This encodes CASSWGDTQYF.